Presented here are 4 T cell receptor beta chains from one specimen sequenced in a study of cytomegalovirus exposure and HLA in healthy donors. Primers included in the PCR were 60 Vbeta and 13 Jbeta primers. Some clones are missing from TCRdb's copy, which holds only in-frame ones; the method was immunoSEQ multiplex PCR. The sample includes over 150,000 clones, around 82% of them seen just once. The specimen sequenced was PBMCs. The receptor source for this set is a woman younger than 45 in good health and CMV-seronegative.

The chain carries TRBV5-1 and TRBJ2-2; TRBD1 aligns across 11 bases. CDR1 and CDR2 from the germline V gene are SGHRS and YFSETQ. The trim removed 0 bases at V and 6 bases at J, leaving 1 base unmatched. The length of the CDR3 is 15 residues. Written as DNA, the CDR3 is TGCGCCAGCAGCTTGGGGACAGGGGGCGCCGGGGAGCTGTTTTTT. Amino acids: CASSLGTGGAGELFF.

The chain combines TRBV5-1 with TRBJ2-1, with TRBD2 matching over 10 bases. The CDR3 has 15 residues. V shed 4 bases and J 6 bases; nucleotides not matched to a gene: 7. Germline V CDR1 and CDR2: SGHRS, YFSETQ. The CDR3 reads CASSVLAGEGNEQFF. The CDR3 nucleotides are TGCGCCAGCAGCGTCCTAGCGGGGGAGGGCAATGAGCAGTTCTTC.

V and J are TRBV5-1 and TRBJ1-3; 7 bases match TRBD1. The ends lost 4 bases at V and 2 bases at J; junction bases unmatched: 6. CDR3 length: 15 amino acids. Looked up from germline, CDR1 is SGHRS and CDR2 is YFSETQ. CDR3 nucleotides: TGCGCCAGCAGCACTCAGACAGGGACTGGAAACACCATATATTTT. Protein: CASSTQTGTGNTIYF.

The rearrangement uses TRBV6-5 and TRBJ1-5; D gene ambiguous. V was pared by 0 bases and J by 3 bases, with 9 bases between. Per germline, CDR1 MNHEY and CDR2 SVGAGI. The CDR3 is 15 residues long. The CDR3 here is CASSYSRDFNQPQHF. The CDR3 DNA reads as TGTGCCAGCAGTTACTCGAGGGATTTCAATCAGCCCCAGCATTTT.